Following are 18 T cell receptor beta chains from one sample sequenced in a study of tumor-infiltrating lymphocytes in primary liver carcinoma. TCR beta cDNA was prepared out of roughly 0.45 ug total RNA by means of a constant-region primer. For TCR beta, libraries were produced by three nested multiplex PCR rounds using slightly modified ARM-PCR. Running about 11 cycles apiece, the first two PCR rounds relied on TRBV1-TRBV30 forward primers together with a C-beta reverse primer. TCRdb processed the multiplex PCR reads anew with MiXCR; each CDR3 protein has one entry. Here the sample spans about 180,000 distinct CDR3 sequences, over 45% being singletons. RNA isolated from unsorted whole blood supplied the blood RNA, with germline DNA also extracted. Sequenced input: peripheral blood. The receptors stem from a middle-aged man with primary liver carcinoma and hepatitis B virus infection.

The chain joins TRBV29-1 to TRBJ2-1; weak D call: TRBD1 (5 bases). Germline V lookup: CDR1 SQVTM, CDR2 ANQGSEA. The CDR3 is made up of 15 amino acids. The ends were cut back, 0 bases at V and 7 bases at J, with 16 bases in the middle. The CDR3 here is CSVEDLWGVGNEQFF. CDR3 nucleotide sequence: TGCAGCGTTGAAGATTTATGGGGCGTGGGTAATGAGCAGTTCTTC.

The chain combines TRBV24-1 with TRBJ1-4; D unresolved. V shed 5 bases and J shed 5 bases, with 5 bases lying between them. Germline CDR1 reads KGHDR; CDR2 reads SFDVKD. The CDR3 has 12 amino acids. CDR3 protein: CATSAANEKLFF. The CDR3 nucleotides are TGTGCCACCAGTGCAGCGAATGAAAAACTGTTTTTT.

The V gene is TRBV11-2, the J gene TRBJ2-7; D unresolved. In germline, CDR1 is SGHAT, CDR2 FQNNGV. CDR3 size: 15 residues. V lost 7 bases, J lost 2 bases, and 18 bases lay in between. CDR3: CASILEVGPTYEQYF. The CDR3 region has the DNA TGTGCCAGCATCCTAGAGGTCGGCCCAACCTACGAGCAGTACTTC.

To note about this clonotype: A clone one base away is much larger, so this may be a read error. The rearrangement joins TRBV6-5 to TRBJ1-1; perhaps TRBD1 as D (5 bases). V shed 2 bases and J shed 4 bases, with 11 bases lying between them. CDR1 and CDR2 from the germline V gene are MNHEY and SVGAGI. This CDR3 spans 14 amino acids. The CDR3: CASSYGGASTEAFF. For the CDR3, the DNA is TGTGCCAGCAGTTACGGTGGGGCGAGCACTGAAGCTTTCTTT.

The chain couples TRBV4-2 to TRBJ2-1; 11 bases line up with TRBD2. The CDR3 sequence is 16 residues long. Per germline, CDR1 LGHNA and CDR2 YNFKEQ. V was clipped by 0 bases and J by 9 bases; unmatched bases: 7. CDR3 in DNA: TGTGCCAGCAGCCAAGAGCTAGCGGGAGGTGCGAGTGAGCAGTTCTTC. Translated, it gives CASSQELAGGASEQFF.

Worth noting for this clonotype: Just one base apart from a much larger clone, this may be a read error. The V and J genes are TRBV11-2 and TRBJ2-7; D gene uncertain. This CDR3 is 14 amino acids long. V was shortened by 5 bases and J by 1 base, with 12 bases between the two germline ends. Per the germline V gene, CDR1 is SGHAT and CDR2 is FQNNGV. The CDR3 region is CASSPPWSSYEQYF. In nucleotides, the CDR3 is TGTGCCAGCAGCCCGCCATGGTCGTCCTACGAGCAGTACTTC. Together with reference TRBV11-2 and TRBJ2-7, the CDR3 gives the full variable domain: EAGVAQSPRYKIIEKRQSVAFWCNPISGHATLYWYQQILGQGPKLLIQFQNNGVVDDSQLPKDRFSAERLKGVDSTLKIQPAKLEDSAVYLCASSPPWSSYEQYFGPGTRLTVT.

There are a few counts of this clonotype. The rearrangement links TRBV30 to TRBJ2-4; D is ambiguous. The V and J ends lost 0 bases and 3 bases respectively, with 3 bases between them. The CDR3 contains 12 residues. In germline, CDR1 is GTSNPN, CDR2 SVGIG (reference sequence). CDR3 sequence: CAWSVHKNIQYF. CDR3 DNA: TGTGCCTGGAGTGTACACAAAAACATTCAGTACTTC.

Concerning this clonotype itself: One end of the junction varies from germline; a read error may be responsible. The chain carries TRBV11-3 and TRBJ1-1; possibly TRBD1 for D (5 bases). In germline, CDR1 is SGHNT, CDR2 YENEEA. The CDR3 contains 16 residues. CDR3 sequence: CASSFLATWTNRSFRF. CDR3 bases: TGTGCCAGCAGCTTCCTGGCGACATGGACAAATAGAAGCTTTAGGTTT.

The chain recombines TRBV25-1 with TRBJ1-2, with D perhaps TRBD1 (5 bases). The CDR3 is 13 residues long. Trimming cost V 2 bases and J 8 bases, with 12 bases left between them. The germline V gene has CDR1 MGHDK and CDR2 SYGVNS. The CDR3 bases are TGTGCCAGCAGTGAAAGGGAGTGGGGCGGCTACACCTTC. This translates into CASSEREWGGYTF.

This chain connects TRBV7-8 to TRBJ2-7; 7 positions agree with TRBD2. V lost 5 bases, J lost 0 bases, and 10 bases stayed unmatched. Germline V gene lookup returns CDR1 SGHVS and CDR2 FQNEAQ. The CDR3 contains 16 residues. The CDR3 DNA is TGTGCCAGCAGCCCTCGACCAGCGGGGAGCTCCTACGAGCAGTACTTC. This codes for CASSPRPAGSSYEQYF. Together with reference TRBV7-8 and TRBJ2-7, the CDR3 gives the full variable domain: GAGVSQSPRYKVAKRGQDVALRCDPISGHVSLFWYQQALGQGPEFLTYFQNEAQLDKSGLPSDRFFAERPEGSVSTLKIQRTQQEDSAVYLCASSPRPAGSSYEQYFGPGTRLTVT.

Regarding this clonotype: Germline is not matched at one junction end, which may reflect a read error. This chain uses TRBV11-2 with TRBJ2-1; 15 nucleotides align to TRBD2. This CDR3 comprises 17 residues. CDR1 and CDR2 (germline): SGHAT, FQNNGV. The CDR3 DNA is TGTGCCAGCAGCATGGGACTAGCGGGGGGCTCCTACAATAAGCAGTTCTTC. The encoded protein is CASSMGLAGGSYNKQFF.

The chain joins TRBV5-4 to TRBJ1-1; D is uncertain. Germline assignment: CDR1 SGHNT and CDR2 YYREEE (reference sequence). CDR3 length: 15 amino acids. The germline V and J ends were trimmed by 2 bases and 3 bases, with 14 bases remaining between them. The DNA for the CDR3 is TGTGCCAGCAGCTTTGTCGCAGACATGGACACTGAAGCTTTCTTT. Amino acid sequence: CASSFVADMDTEAFF.

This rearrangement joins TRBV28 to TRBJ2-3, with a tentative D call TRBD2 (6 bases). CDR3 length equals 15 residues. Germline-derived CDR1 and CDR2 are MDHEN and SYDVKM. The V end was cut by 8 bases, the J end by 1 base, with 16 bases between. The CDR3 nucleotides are TGTGCCAGCCCCACGGCGGGGTTGGGCACAGATACGCAGTATTTT. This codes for CASPTAGLGTDTQYF. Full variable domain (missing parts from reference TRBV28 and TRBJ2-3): DVKVTQSSRYLVKRTGEKVFLECVQDMDHENMFWYRQDPGLGLRLIYFSYDVKMKEKGDIPEGYSVSREKKERFSLILESASTNQTSMYLCASPTAGLGTDTQYFGPGTRLTVL.

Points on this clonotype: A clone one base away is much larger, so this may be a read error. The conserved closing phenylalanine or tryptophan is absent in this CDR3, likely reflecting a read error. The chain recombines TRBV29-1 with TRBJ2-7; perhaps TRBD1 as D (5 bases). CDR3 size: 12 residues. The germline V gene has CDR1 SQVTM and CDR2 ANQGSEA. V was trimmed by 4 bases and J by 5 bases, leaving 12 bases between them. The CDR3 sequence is CSVGQWVHEQYS. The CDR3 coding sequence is TGCAGCGTTGGACAGTGGGTTCACGAGCAGTACTCC.

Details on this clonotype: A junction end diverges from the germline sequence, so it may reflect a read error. For the CDR3, the DNA is TGTACCAGCAGCTTATTAGGGGCGAATGAGCAGTACTTC. It encodes CTSSLLGANEQYF. The rearrangement links TRBV11-2 to TRBJ2-7; D may be TRBD1 (5 bases). CDR3 length equals 13 residues. Germline CDR1 reads SGHAT; CDR2 reads FQNNGV.

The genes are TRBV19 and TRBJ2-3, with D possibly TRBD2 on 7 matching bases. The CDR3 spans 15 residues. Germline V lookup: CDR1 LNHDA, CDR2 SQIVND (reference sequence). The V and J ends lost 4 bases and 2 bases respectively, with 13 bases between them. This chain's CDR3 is CASSTGGGLTDTQYF. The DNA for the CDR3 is TGTGCCAGTAGTACGGGGGGCGGACTCACAGATACGCAGTATTTT. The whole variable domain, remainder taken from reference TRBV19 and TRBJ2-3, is DGGITQSPKYLFRKEGQNVTLSCEQNLNHDAMYWYRQDPGQGLRLIYYSQIVNDFQKGDIAEGYSVSREKKESFPLTVTSAQKNPTAFYLCASSTGGGLTDTQYFGPGTRLTVL.

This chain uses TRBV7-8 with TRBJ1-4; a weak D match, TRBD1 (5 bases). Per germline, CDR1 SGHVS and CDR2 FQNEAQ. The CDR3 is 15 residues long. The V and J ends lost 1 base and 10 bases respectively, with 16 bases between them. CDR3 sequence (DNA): TGTGCCAGCAGCTTAGATGGTCAGGGTTTCGGAAAACTGTTTTTT. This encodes CASSLDGQGFGKLFF.

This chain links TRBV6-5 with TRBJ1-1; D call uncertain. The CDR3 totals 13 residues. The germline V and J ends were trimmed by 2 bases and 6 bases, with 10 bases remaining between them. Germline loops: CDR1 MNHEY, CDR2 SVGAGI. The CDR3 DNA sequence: TGTGCCAGCAGTTACCATCAGGAGGCTGAAGCTTTCTTT. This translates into CASSYHQEAEAFF.